This T cell receptor beta chain was captured in a study of shared clonotypes between healthy human individuals. The study, taken as a whole, reports: The sampled material consisted only of blood, and tissue repertoires are likely to differ.

Of note for this clone: Its antigen remains unknown.

Only in-frame clones appear in the TCRdb table, and some are missing; sequencing was by immunoSEQ multiplex PCR. Altogether about 2.3 million clones are present, approximately 93% being singletons, with the ten largest covering 0.39%. The CDR3 length is 16 residues. The V and J ends lost 2 bases and 4 bases, in that order; junction bases with no gene match: 10. V and J are TRBV5-3 and TRBJ1-1, with TRBD1 identical over 8 bases. TRBV5-3 carries the ORF label, with uncertain function. The sequencing input was naive CD4+ T cells from PBMCs. Documented subset: CD45RA+ positively selected. This receptor was taken from a man between 18 and 29 years old in good health. Some clones in this sample may be carry-over from other donors' samples. The CDR3 loop is CARSFQGARQSTEAFF. The CDR3 region has the DNA TGTGCCAGAAGCTTTCAGGGGGCGCGTCAGTCCACTGAAGCTTTCTTT.